This T cell receptor beta chain derives from a study of T cell repertoires in cytomegalovirus infection. Study details: Both CMV infection and a matching HLA type were indicated by public TCR beta signatures. Study-wide results and caveats: Cumulative frequency of public TCR beta families picked out carriers of CMV plus the relevant HLA. Dominating the ex vivo response were TCR beta clonotypes that were CMV-specific and HLA-C-restricted.

The CDR3 runs to 14 residues. V lost 5 bases to trimming and J lost 4 bases; unmatched junction nucleotides: 8. Germline V gene sequence: CDR1 SEHNR, CDR2 FQNEAQ (reference sequence). There are a few counts of this clonotype. The antigen remains unidentified. TCRdb recomputed calls from the reads with MiXCR, one row per CDR3 protein. The table shows around 250,000 distinct CDR3 sequences, with over 15% occurring only once. The sample was CD8+ T cells from PBMCs. This receptor was identified in a human donor in good health (CMV status not recorded). Some clones in this sample may be carry-over from other donors' samples. The rearrangement joins TRBV7-9 to TRBJ2-7; 7 positions match TRBD2. CDR3 sequence reads: CASSPGEGTYEQYF. The CDR3 DNA reads TGTGCCAGCAGCCCCGGGGAGGGGACTTACGAGCAGTACTTC.